The 28 T cell receptor beta chains reported below all come from one sample, sequenced in a study of blood T cells in healthy people across ages. The authors ran a second PCR of about 7 to 12 cycles using a sample-barcoded 5' primer and a J-beta primer mix. Each CDR3 protein gets one entry after TCRdb re-called the 5' RACE reads with MiXCR. The table has under 1,000,000 distinct CDR3 sequences, roughly 35% seen once; the top ten hold roughly 13%. The sequenced material came from blood. The source is a man aged 18 to 35 in good health.

The sample holds a few counts of this clonotype. V is TRBV5-1 and J is TRBJ2-1; no clear D gene. CDR1 and CDR2 from the germline V gene are SGHRS and YFSETQ. Trimming removed 0 bases at V and 4 bases at J, with 5 bases between. CDR3 length: 13 amino acids. The CDR3 here is CASSLDLYNEQFF. DNA for the CDR3: TGCGCCAGCAGCTTGGACCTATACAATGAGCAGTTCTTC.

The rearrangement uses TRBV7-2 and TRBJ2-3; the match to TRBD2 covers 8 bases. CDR3 length: 15 residues. Germline V gives CDR1 SGHTA, CDR2 FQGNSA. Unmatched junction bases numbered 8, after V lost 6 bases and J lost 3 bases. The CDR3 region has the DNA TGTGCCAGCAGTACCTGGACTAGCATAACAGATACGCAGTATTTT. It codes for CASSTWTSITDTQYF.

Note on this clonotype: A clone one base away is much larger, so this may be a read error. This chain uses TRBV29-1 with TRBJ2-1; 8 nucleotides line up with TRBD2. CDR1 is SQVTM, CDR2 ANQGSEA, per germline. There are 14 residues in the CDR3. The CDR3 sequence: CCVVDGGAYNEQFF. The CDR3 DNA is TGCTGCGTTGTGGACGGGGGGGCCTACAATGAGCAGTTCTTC.

This clonotype was detected ten times or more. This chain joins TRBV9 and TRBJ2-5; 7 bases align to TRBD2. The CDR3 contains 15 residues. The ends lost 0 bases at V and 11 bases at J; junction bases unmatched: 13. Germline V lookup: CDR1 SGDLS, CDR2 YYNGEE. CDR3 coding DNA: TGTGCCAGCAGCGTAGACGGGCTAGCGGTAGGAGAGCAGTACTTC. Protein product: CASSVDGLAVGEQYF. Full variable domain (rest looked up from reference TRBV9 and TRBJ2-5): DSGVTQTPKHLITATGQRVTLRCSPRSGDLSVYWYQQSLDQGLQFLIQYYNGEERAKGNILERFSAQQFPDLHSELNLSSLELGDSALYFCASSVDGLAVGEQYFGPGTRLLVL.

This clonotype was counted a single time. The CDR3 reads CASSAEGDIYTEAFF. Here the CDR3 DNA reads TGTGCCAGCAGCGCAGAAGGAGACATCTACACTGAAGCTTTCTTT. This chain uses TRBV9 with TRBJ1-1; D gene unclear. Germline CDR1 reads SGDLS; CDR2 reads YYNGEE. Between the trimmed V and J ends, which lost 3 bases and 3 bases, there was a span of 15 bases. There are 15 residues in the CDR3.

This clonotype was recorded at least ten times. Written as DNA, the CDR3 is TGCGCGAGCCGGGTGGGGCCAGATGTTTATGGCTACACCTTC. Encoded protein: CASRVGPDVYGYTF. This rearrangement joins TRBV5-1 to TRBJ1-2; possibly TRBD1 for D (5 bases). The CDR3 is 14 amino acids. Germline V gene sequence: CDR1 SGHRS, CDR2 YFSETQ.

The chain combines TRBV4-1 with TRBJ1-6; D unclear. Trimming shortened V by 2 bases and J by 7 bases, and 6 bases separated the two germline ends. The CDR3 is 13 amino acids. In germline, CDR1 is MGHRA, CDR2 YSYEKL. The CDR3 DNA sequence: TGCGCCAGCAGCCAATCCCGAAATTCACCCCTCCACTTT. This translates into CASSQSRNSPLHF.

This clonotype came up a few times. V usage is TRBV2 and J usage is TRBJ1-4; D uncertain. Trimming took off 6 bases at V and 12 bases at J, with 11 bases between the two ends. In germline, CDR1 is SNHLY, CDR2 FYNNEI. This CDR3 has 11 amino acids. CDR3 DNA: TGTGCCAGCAGGGAGAGGGCGGAACTGTTTTTT. Encoded protein: CASRERAELFF.

There are a few counts of this clonotype. The CDR3 nucleotides read TGTGCCAGCAGCTTATATGCGGTGGCCTACAATGAGCAGTTCTTC. Translation: CASSLYAVAYNEQFF. V is TRBV13 and J is TRBJ2-1; D call uncertain. The CDR3 covers 15 residues. Germline V gives CDR1 PRHDT, CDR2 FYEKMQ (reference sequence). V dropped 2 bases and J dropped 2 bases, with 10 bases sitting between them.

This clonotype occurred a few times. The chain employs TRBV20-1 and TRBJ1-1; D is possibly TRBD1 (5 bases). V shed 6 bases and J shed 3 bases, with 17 bases lying between them. This CDR3 spans 14 amino acids. Per germline, CDR1 DFQATT and CDR2 SNEGSKA (reference sequence). The chain's CDR3 is CSAIGAGGDTEAFF. The CDR3 coding sequence is TGCAGTGCCATCGGGGCAGGAGGTGACACTGAAGCTTTCTTT.

The sample holds a few counts of this clonotype. This rearrangement joins TRBV4-3 to TRBJ2-5, with 8 bases matching TRBD1. Germline V gives CDR1 LGHNA, CDR2 YSLEER. The CDR3 has 14 amino acids. V gave up 0 bases and J gave up 7 bases; unmatched junction bases: 4. CDR3 protein: CASSQDLTGGTQYF. The CDR3 DNA is TGCGCCAGCAGCCAAGATCTTACAGGGGGGACCCAGTACTTC.

This chain joins TRBV5-1 and TRBJ1-3; D gene ambiguous. This CDR3 has 16 residues. Germline CDR1 reads SGHRS; CDR2 reads YFSETQ. Trimming took 4 bases from V and 0 from J, leaving 14 bases between them. The CDR3 spells CASSLPDGASGNTIYF. CDR3 DNA: TGCGCCAGCAGCCTTCCTGACGGAGCCTCTGGAAACACCATATATTTT. Full variable domain (rest looked up from reference TRBV5-1 and TRBJ1-3): KAGVTQTPRYLIKTRGQQVTLSCSPISGHRSVSWYQQTPGQGLQFLFEYFSETQRNKGNFPGRFSGRQFSNSRSEMNVSTLELGDSALYLCASSLPDGASGNTIYFGEGSWLTVV.

As for this clonotype: A clone one base away is much larger, so this may be a read error. The chain is built from TRBV7-9 and TRBJ1-6; D is unresolved. This CDR3 spans 15 amino acids. The germline V gene encodes CDR1 SEHNR and CDR2 FQNEAQ (reference sequence). Trimming pared 4 bases from V and 6 bases from J, leaving 13 bases between. The CDR3 region is CASSSPNRRNSPLHF. DNA of the CDR3: TGTGCCAGCAGCTCCCCCAATCGACGTAATTCACCCCTCCACTTT.

This clonotype was counted a few times. This chain joins TRBV3-1 and TRBJ2-3; D is perhaps TRBD1 (7 bases). CDR3 length: 17 residues. The germline CDR1 and CDR2 sequences are LGHDT and YNNKEL (reference sequence). V dropped 1 base and J dropped 2 bases, with 16 bases sitting between them. The CDR3 DNA reads as TGTGCCAGCAGCCAAGGTCGGAGGGGGCCAATCACAGATACGCAGTATTTT. This gives the protein CASSQGRRGPITDTQYF.

This clonotype was counted only a few times. This chain uses TRBV2 with TRBJ1-4; D is unclear. This CDR3 comprises 13 residues. V shed 4 bases and J shed 2 bases, with 5 bases lying between them. Germline lookup yields CDR1 SNHLY and CDR2 FYNNEI. The CDR3 sequence is CASSGNTNEKLFF. The CDR3 DNA follows: TGTGCCAGCAGTGGGAATACTAATGAAAAACTGTTTTTT.

In this sample, this clonotype turned up many times. One junction end does not reproduce the germline sequence, and a read error may be involved. The CDR3 DNA reads TGTGCCAGCAGCTCGCGGGAGTGGGGAGAGGCCCAGTACTTC. Translating gives CASSSREWGEAQYF. The chain is built from TRBV7-8 and TRBJ2-5, with 7 bases fitting TRBD2. CDR1 is SGHVS, CDR2 FQNEAQ, per germline. The CDR3 length is 14 residues.

The table lists this clonotype with a few counts. A much more abundant neighbour one base away suggests this may be a read error. CDR3 DNA: TGTGCCAGCAGTCCGACAGGGACCGGCTACACCTTC. This translates into CASSPTGTGYTF. The chain uses TRBV12-3 or TRBV12-4 and TRBJ1-2; 7 bases line up with TRBD1. V trimming: 5 bases; J trimming: 8 bases; junction bases outside the gene matches: 5. The length of the CDR3 is 12 residues.

V and J are TRBV5-1 and TRBJ2-1; 8 bases agree with TRBD1. This CDR3 is built from 13 residues. The junction had 9 bases not matched to a gene; V was cut back by 10 bases and J by 6 bases. Germline assignment: CDR1 SGHRS and CDR2 YFSETQ. The CDR3 DNA is TGCGCCGGCACCGCGACAGGGGCCAATGAGCAGTTCTTC. Encoded protein: CAGTATGANEQFF.

This clonotype was detected a few times. The gene calls are TRBV5-6 and TRBJ2-7; no reliable D call. CDR1 is SGHDT, CDR2 YYEEEE, per germline. V was pared by 0 bases and J by 7 bases, with 14 bases between. This CDR3 has 14 amino acids. This CDR3 reads CASSLGAGIYEQYF. The CDR3 nucleotides read TGTGCCAGCAGCTTGGGGGCCGGTATCTATGAGCAGTACTTC.

This clonotype was seen many times. The chain is built from TRBV5-1 and TRBJ2-7; D remains ambiguous. V lost 0 bases and J lost 3, with 7 bases in between. Germline lookup yields CDR1 SGHRS and CDR2 YFSETQ. The CDR3 loop spans 13 amino acids. The CDR3 nucleotides are TGCGCCAGCAGCTTGGAGGGATTCTACGAGCAGTACTTC. Its protein product is CASSLEGFYEQYF.

V usage is TRBV9 and J usage is TRBJ2-1, with D tentatively TRBD2 (6 bases). Deletions cut 4 bases from V and 5 bases from J, with 16 bases between. This CDR3 is 15 amino acids long. From germline, CDR1 is SGDLS and CDR2 YYNGEE. In nucleotides, the CDR3 is TGTGCCAGCAGCCCCACCGGGACTCCTAACAATGAGCAGTTCTTC. Protein: CASSPTGTPNNEQFF.

This clonotype was seen more than once but under ten times. The V call is TRBV21-1, the J call TRBJ1-1; no check of the table's D call, TRBD1, against the DNA was made. TRBV21-1 is a pseudogene locus. The CDR3 spans 14 residues. The CDR3 protein is CASSLWTGKDEAFF. CDR3 DNA: TGTGCCAGCAGCTTATGGACAGGGAAAGATGAAGCTTTCTTT.

This clonotype was recorded a few times. V usage is TRBV6-5 and J usage is TRBJ2-1; D is perhaps TRBD2 (7 bases). Per germline, CDR1 MNHEY and CDR2 SVGAGI. The CDR3 spans 14 residues. The V gene lost 7 bases and the J gene lost 7 bases, with 17 bases spanning the gap. CDR3 protein: CASNGGLLPNEQFF. CDR3 nucleotide sequence: TGTGCCAGCAACGGGGGGCTACTCCCTAATGAGCAGTTCTTC.

This clonotype has only a few counts. The chain recombines TRBV12-3 or TRBV12-4 with TRBJ2-5; 11 bases agree with TRBD2. This CDR3 is 18 amino acids long. With V trimmed by 0 bases and J by 1 base, 7 bases remained unmatched. CDR3 sequence: CASSLARLTSGAQETQYF. For the CDR3, the DNA is TGTGCCAGCAGTTTAGCGCGTCTGACTAGCGGGGCCCAAGAGACCCAGTACTTC.

This clonotype was picked up a small number of times. The gene calls are TRBV12-5 and TRBJ1-1, with D uncertain. The CDR3 totals 13 residues. V lost 6 bases, J lost 1 base, and 9 bases lay in between. From germline, CDR1 is LGHNT and CDR2 FRNRAP. CDR3 protein: CASGQGANTEAFF. CDR3 sequence (DNA): TGTGCTAGTGGCCAAGGAGCGAACACTGAAGCTTTCTTT.

This clonotype has more than one count but fewer than ten. The chain is built from TRBV7-9 and TRBJ2-1; 8 nucleotides align to TRBD2. Losses at the gene ends were 5 bases for V and 8 bases for J; bases not matched to a gene: 14. This CDR3 is built from 16 residues. CDR1 is SEHNR and CDR2 is FQNEAQ in the germline V gene (reference sequence). Here the CDR3 reads CASSTSTGGPFDEQFF. The DNA for the CDR3 is TGTGCCAGCAGCACCTCAACGGGGGGGCCCTTCGATGAGCAGTTCTTC.

This clonotype was picked up a small number of times. The chain links TRBV7-2 to TRBJ1-6; perhaps TRBD1 as D (5 bases). The CDR3 sequence is 14 residues long. CDR1 is SGHTA and CDR2 is FQGNSA in the germline V gene. The ends were cut back, 6 bases at V and 7 bases at J, with 13 bases in the middle. The CDR3 DNA reads TGTGCCAGCAGTCCGGGGGACGAGAATTCACCCCTCCACTTT. This gives the protein CASSPGDENSPLHF.

In the case of this clonotype: At one boundary the junction diverges from the germline segment, which might be a read error. V usage is TRBV29-1 and J usage is TRBJ2-1; tentatively, D is TRBD1 (6 bases). This CDR3 contains 15 residues. Germline assignment: CDR1 SQVTM and CDR2 ANQGSEA. CDR3 coding DNA: TGCAGCGTTGCAGAACAGGGTATCTCCGACAATGAGCAGTTCTTC. Amino acid sequence: CSVAEQGISDNEQFF.